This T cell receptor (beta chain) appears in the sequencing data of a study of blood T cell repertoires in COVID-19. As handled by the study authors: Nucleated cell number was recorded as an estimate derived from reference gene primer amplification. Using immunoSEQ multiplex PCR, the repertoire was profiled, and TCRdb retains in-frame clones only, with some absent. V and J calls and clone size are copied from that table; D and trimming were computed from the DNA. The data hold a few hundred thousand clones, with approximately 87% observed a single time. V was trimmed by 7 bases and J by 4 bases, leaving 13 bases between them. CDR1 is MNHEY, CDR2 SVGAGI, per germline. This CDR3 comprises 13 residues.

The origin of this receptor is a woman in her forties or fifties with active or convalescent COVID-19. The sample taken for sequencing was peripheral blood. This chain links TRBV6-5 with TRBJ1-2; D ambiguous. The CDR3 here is CASTDFDIYGYTF. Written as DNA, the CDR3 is TGTGCCAGCACCGATTTCGACATCTATGGCTACACCTTC.